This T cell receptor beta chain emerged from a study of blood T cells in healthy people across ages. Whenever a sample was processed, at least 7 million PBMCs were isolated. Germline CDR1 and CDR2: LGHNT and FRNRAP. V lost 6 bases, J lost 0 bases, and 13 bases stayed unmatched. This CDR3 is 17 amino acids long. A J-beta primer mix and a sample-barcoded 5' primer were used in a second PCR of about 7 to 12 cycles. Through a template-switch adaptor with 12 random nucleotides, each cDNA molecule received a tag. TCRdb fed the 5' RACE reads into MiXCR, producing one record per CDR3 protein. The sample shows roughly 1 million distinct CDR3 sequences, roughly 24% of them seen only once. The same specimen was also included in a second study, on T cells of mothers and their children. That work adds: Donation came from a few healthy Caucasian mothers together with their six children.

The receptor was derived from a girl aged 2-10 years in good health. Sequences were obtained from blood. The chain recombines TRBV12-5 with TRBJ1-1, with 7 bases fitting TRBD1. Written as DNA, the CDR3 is TGTGCTAGTGGGGAGGGACAGAAAGAAGCTTTGAACACTGAAGCTTTCTTT. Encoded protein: CASGEGQKEALNTEAFF. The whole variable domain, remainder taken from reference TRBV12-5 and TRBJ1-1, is DARVTQTPRHKVTEMGQEVTMRCQPILGHNTVFWYRQTMMQGLELLAYFRNRAPLDDSGMPKDRFSAEMPDATLATLKIQPSEPRDSAVYFCASGEGQKEALNTEAFFGQGTRLTVV.